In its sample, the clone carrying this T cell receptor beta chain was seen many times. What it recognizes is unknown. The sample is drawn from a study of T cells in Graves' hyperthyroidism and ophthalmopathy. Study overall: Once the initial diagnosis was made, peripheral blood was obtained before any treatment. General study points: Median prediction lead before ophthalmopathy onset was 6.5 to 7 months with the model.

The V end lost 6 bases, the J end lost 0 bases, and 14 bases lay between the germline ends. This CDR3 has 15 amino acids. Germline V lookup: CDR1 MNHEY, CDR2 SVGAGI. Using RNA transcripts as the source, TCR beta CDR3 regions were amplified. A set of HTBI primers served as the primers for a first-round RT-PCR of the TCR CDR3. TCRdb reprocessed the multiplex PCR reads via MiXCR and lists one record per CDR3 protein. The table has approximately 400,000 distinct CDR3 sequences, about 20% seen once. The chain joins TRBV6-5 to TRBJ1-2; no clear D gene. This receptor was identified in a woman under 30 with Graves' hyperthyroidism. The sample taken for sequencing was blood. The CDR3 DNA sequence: TGTGCCAGCAGCTCTTACGGGGAAGCTAACTATGGCTACACCTTC. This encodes CASSSYGEANYGYTF.